This T cell receptor (beta chain) derives from a study of T cell responses to AZD1222 COVID-19 vaccine. With regard to this clone: Its antigen is as yet unknown.

Samples with a second dose at about 4 or about 12 weeks were pooled together. The germline V and J ends were trimmed by 1 base and 0 bases, with 19 bases remaining between them. This CDR3 has 18 amino acids. Germline loops: CDR1 SGDLS, CDR2 YYNGEE. Overall study results and limits: A rise in Spike-specific TCR breadth and depth followed two AZD1222 doses. Repertoire sampling happened only post peak T cell response. Donors were largely white British and mainly female; clonal diversity was possibly underestimated.

Clones were read by immunoSEQ multiplex PCR, and TCRdb kept only the in-frame ones, dropping some. This sample has over 45,000 clones, with 89% found just once. This TCR was recovered from an adult who received the AZD1222 COVID-19 vaccine. The chain uses TRBV9 and TRBJ2-5; no reliable D call. The source material was peripheral blood, sampled 28 days after the second AZD1222 dose. The CDR3 sequence is CASSVWVDSGPDQETQYF. DNA of the CDR3: TGTGCCAGCAGCGTATGGGTAGATAGTGGGCCGGACCAAGAGACCCAGTACTTC. Drawing the rest from reference TRBV9 and TRBJ2-5, the complete variable domain is DSGVTQTPKHLITATGQRVTLRCSPRSGDLSVYWYQQSLDQGLQFLIQYYNGEERAKGNILERFSAQQFPDLHSELNLSSLELGDSALYFCASSVWVDSGPDQETQYFGPGTRLLVL.